What follows are 30 T cell receptor beta chains derived from one specimen sequenced in a study of cytomegalovirus exposure and HLA in healthy donors. In the PCR, 60 Vbeta and 13 Jbeta primers were used. The data were produced by immunoSEQ multiplex PCR, yet TCRdb's version contains in-frame clones alone and is incomplete. The sample shows about 130,000 clones, approximately 80% of them seen only once. The sequencing sample was made of PBMCs. These receptors all stem from a man between 18 and 35 years old in good health and CMV-seronegative.

V usage is TRBV15 and J usage is TRBJ1-3, with D unresolved. The CDR3 loop spans 14 amino acids. Germline V gene lookup returns CDR1 LNHNV and CDR2 YYDKDF (reference sequence). The V gene lost 1 base and the J gene lost 0 bases, with 4 bases spanning the gap. The CDR3 bases are TGTGCCACCAGCAGAGGGAGCTCTGGAAACACCATATATTTT. Translated: CATSRGSSGNTIYF. Full variable domain (outside the CDR3, taken from reference TRBV15 and TRBJ1-3): DAMVIQNPRYQVTQFGKPVTLSCSQTLNHNVMYWYQQKSSQAPKLLFHYYDKDFNNEADTPDNFQSRRPNTSFCFLDIRSPGLGDTAMYLCATSRGSSGNTIYFGEGSWLTVV.

The gene calls are TRBV29-1 and TRBJ2-5; D is possibly TRBD2 (5 bases). The V and J ends lost 6 bases and 5 bases respectively, with 13 bases between them. Germline values: CDR1 SQVTM, CDR2 ANQGSEA. This CDR3 is 12 amino acids long. This CDR3 is CSVGEGRETQYF. Here the CDR3 DNA reads TGCAGCGTCGGGGAAGGCCGGGAGACCCAGTACTTC.

This clone was observed a single time. This chain uses TRBV7-2 with TRBJ2-7; D is possibly TRBD1 (5 bases). Germline CDR1 SGHTA, CDR2 FQGNSA. There are 13 residues in the CDR3. Trimming removed 5 bases from V and 5 bases from J, with 13 bases in between. The CDR3 DNA sequence: TGTGCCAGCAGCGTGGCTGCAGGGAACGAGCAGTACTTC. Translated, it gives CASSVAAGNEQYF.

This sequence joins TRBV27 and TRBJ2-7; D possibly corresponds to TRBD2 (7 bases). The CDR3 covers 15 residues. Trimming took 8 bases from V and 3 from J, leaving 20 bases between them. The germline V gene has CDR1 MNHEY and CDR2 SMNVEV (reference sequence). The CDR3 loop is CASHPGRGAGYEQYF. CDR3 in DNA: TGTGCCAGCCACCCCGGACGGGGGGCAGGCTACGAGCAGTACTTC.

The DNA of the CDR3 is TGTGCCAGCAGCTTAGCATCCGGGCAAGAGACCCAGTACTTC. It encodes CASSLASGQETQYF. This chain uses TRBV7-9 with TRBJ2-5; no reliable D call. The CDR3 has 14 amino acids. Trimming took 0 bases from V and 2 from J, leaving 7 bases between them. Germline CDR1 is SEHNR and CDR2 is FQNEAQ (reference sequence).

The gene calls are TRBV27 and TRBJ2-1, with D possibly being TRBD1 (7 bases). Germline V lookup: CDR1 MNHEY, CDR2 SMNVEV (reference sequence). CDR3 length equals 15 residues. The V end lost 5 bases, the J end lost 6 bases, and 17 bases lay between the germline ends. CDR3 sequence (DNA): TGTGCCAGCAGTGGCCGACAGGGAGGAAGCAATGAGCAGTTCTTC. Translated, it gives CASSGRQGGSNEQFF.

This clone showed up just a few times. DNA of the CDR3: TGCGCCAGCAGCCTCGACACAGGGGACTATGGCTACACCTTC. Translation: CASSLDTGDYGYTF. This chain joins TRBV4-1 and TRBJ1-2; 7 positions match TRBD1. From germline, CDR1 is MGHRA and CDR2 YSYEKL. This CDR3 has 14 amino acids. Unmatched junction bases numbered 5, after V lost 4 bases and J lost 3 bases.

The chain is built from TRBV7-2 and TRBJ2-7, with D possibly matching TRBD1 (6 bases). Trimming stripped 1 base from V and 5 bases from J, with 18 bases between. Germline values: CDR1 SGHTA, CDR2 FQGNSA. The CDR3 contains 16 residues. The CDR3 is CASSLESGGRSNEQYF. As DNA, the CDR3 is TGTGCCAGCAGCTTAGAATCTGGGGGCCGGTCGAACGAGCAGTACTTC.

This CDR3 is CASSSLQGAVKTQYF. The CDR3 DNA sequence: TGTGCCAGCAGCTCCCTACAGGGGGCGGTTAAGACCCAGTACTTC. The chain has TRBV11-2 and TRBJ2-5; 9 nucleotides match TRBD1. V lost 4 bases and J lost 6; bases outside the gene matches: 9. From germline, CDR1 is SGHAT and CDR2 FQNNGV. The CDR3 spans 15 residues.

The chain is built from TRBV6-6 and TRBJ1-5, with 7 bases fitting TRBD1. CDR3 length: 14 amino acids. CDR1 is MNHNY, CDR2 SVGAGI, per germline (reference sequence). J was trimmed by 4 bases and V by 6 bases; bases with no gene match: 6. CDR3 residues: CASSSGTDNQPQHF. The CDR3 DNA reads as TGTGCCAGCAGCTCCGGGACAGATAATCAGCCCCAGCATTTT.

This rearrangement joins TRBV18 to TRBJ1-2; 8 nucleotides match TRBD1. Germline values: CDR1 KGHSH, CDR2 LQKENI. The CDR3 is 17 amino acids. With 2 bases clipped from V and 5 bases from J, the junction kept 13 bases outside the gene matches. The CDR3 bases are TGTGCCAGCTCACCAGTCCATATGACGGACAGGGTATATGGCTACACCTTC. Protein product: CASSPVHMTDRVYGYTF.

The chain carries TRBV18 and TRBJ2-2; 7 positions agree with TRBD1. The V and J ends lost 3 bases and 4 bases, in that order; junction bases with no gene match: 8. The CDR3 has 16 amino acids. Germline V lookup: CDR1 KGHSH, CDR2 LQKENI. In DNA, the CDR3 is TGTGCCAGCTCACCGCAAGGGGGCTCGGTCACCGGGGAGCTGTTTTTT. This gives the protein CASSPQGGSVTGELFF.

This clone has only a few counts. The gene calls are TRBV6-4 and TRBJ1-2, with a possible D match to TRBD1 (5 bases). This CDR3 comprises 14 residues. Trimming pared 2 bases from V and 8 bases from J, leaving 15 bases between. The germline gives CDR1 MRHNA, CDR2 SNTAGT. The CDR3, as DNA: TGTGCCAGCAGTGACGGGGGAGGTGGGAAAGGCTACACCTTC. It is translated as CASSDGGGGKGYTF.

The J gene is TRBJ1-2, the V gene TRBV6-5; D not resolved. Germline CDR1 and CDR2: MNHEY and SVGAGI. The CDR3 spans 14 residues. The germline V and J ends were trimmed by 7 bases and 6 bases, with 18 bases remaining between them. The CDR3 loop reads CASTGSMRGHGYTF. The DNA for the CDR3 is TGTGCCAGCACGGGAAGCATGCGGGGTCATGGCTACACCTTC.

The chain employs TRBV4-1 and TRBJ2-1; the D gene is possibly TRBD2 (6 bases). CDR3 size: 14 residues. Trimming stripped 3 bases from V and 7 bases from J, with 13 bases between. Per germline, CDR1 MGHRA and CDR2 YSYEKL. For the CDR3, the DNA is TGCGCCAGCAGCCAGGAGGGGCCGAGGAATGAGCAGTTCTTC. Protein: CASSQEGPRNEQFF.

This clone occurred once. This sequence joins TRBV11-2 and TRBJ2-3; tentatively, D is TRBD1 (5 bases). Germline-derived CDR1 and CDR2 are SGHAT and FQNNGV. The CDR3 has 13 amino acids. Trimming took 1 base from V and 7 from J, leaving 9 bases between them. CDR3 bases: TGTGCCAGCAGCTTAGCCCAGGGAAATACGCAGTATTTT. It yields the protein CASSLAQGNTQYF.

The rearrangement links TRBV18 to TRBJ2-4; D call uncertain. The CDR3 totals 16 residues. V lost 3 bases, J lost 0 bases, and 12 bases lay in between. CDR1 and CDR2 (germline): KGHSH, LQKENI. CDR3 protein: CASSPPPQSAKNIQYF. The CDR3 DNA reads as TGTGCCAGCTCACCCCCGCCACAGTCAGCCAAAAACATTCAGTACTTC. Together with reference TRBV18 and TRBJ2-4, the CDR3 gives the full variable domain: NAGVMQNPRHLVRRRGQEARLRCSPMKGHSHVYWYRQLPEEGLKFMVYLQKENIIDESGMPKERFSAEFPKEGPSILRIQQVVRGDSAAYFCASSPPPQSAKNIQYFGAGTRLSVL.

This clone was seen more than once but under ten times. The chain couples TRBV4-3 to TRBJ2-5, with 10 bases identical to TRBD1. Losses at the gene ends were 1 base for V and 5 bases for J; bases not matched to a gene: 4. Per germline, CDR1 LGHNA and CDR2 YSLEER. This CDR3 is built from 15 residues. This chain's CDR3 is CASSQASDRGETQYF. The CDR3 DNA reads TGCGCCAGCAGCCAAGCCTCGGACAGGGGGGAGACCCAGTACTTC.

The chain combines TRBV4-3 with TRBJ2-5; 8 bases fit TRBD2. With 0 bases clipped from V and 3 bases from J, the junction kept 6 bases outside the gene matches. The CDR3 spans 16 residues. Germline lookup yields CDR1 LGHNA and CDR2 YSLEER. CDR3 in DNA: TGCGCCAGCAGCCAAGATTTTAGCGGGGCAAAAGAGACCCAGTACTTC. Encoded protein: CASSQDFSGAKETQYF.

Concerning this clone itself: Other DNA sequences in this sample translate to the same CDR3. The V call is TRBV5-1, the J call TRBJ2-5; 12 bases align to TRBD2. This CDR3 region has 16 residues. Germline CDR1 reads SGHRS; CDR2 reads YFSETQ. J lost 2 bases, V lost 0 bases, and 2 bases had no gene match. In nucleotides, the CDR3 is TGCGCCAGCAGCTTGGGGCTAGCGGGGGGGCAAGAGACCCAGTACTTC. It specifies CASSLGLAGGQETQYF. Full variable domain (missing parts from reference TRBV5-1 and TRBJ2-5): KAGVTQTPRYLIKTRGQQVTLSCSPISGHRSVSWYQQTPGQGLQFLFEYFSETQRNKGNFPGRFSGRQFSNSRSEMNVSTLELGDSALYLCASSLGLAGGQETQYFGPGTRLLVL.

The rearrangement joins TRBV20-1 to TRBJ1-2, with a tentative D call TRBD1 (5 bases). The germline V gene encodes CDR1 DFQATT and CDR2 SNEGSKA (reference sequence). V lost 3 bases to trimming and J lost 12 bases, with 14 bases between them. CDR3 length equals 11 residues. The CDR3 protein is CSASRAGIDTF. DNA for the CDR3: TGCAGTGCTAGTAGGGCAGGGATAGACACCTTC.

This chain joins TRBV6-1 and TRBJ1-2; D not certain. V lost 3 bases and J 4 bases, leaving 21 bases between the germline ends. CDR3 length: 17 amino acids. Looked up from germline, CDR1 is MNHNS and CDR2 is SASEGT. The CDR3 DNA follows: TGTGCCAGCAGTGATTTCGTAGTAAGGGAGGGTCGCTATGGCTACACCTTC. The encoded protein is CASSDFVVREGRYGYTF.

Written as DNA, the CDR3 is TGTGCCAGCAGCTTCGGGACAGGGATAGAGACCCAGTACTTC. Translation: CASSFGTGIETQYF. V usage is TRBV5-6 and J usage is TRBJ2-5; 9 bases fit TRBD1. Unmatched junction bases numbered 3, after V lost 2 bases and J lost 4 bases. There are 14 residues in the CDR3. Germline assignment: CDR1 SGHDT and CDR2 YYEEEE.

The V call is TRBV11-2, the J call TRBJ2-2; weak D call: TRBD1 (5 bases). Per the germline V gene, CDR1 is SGHAT and CDR2 is FQNNGV. The CDR3 extends over 15 amino acids. Trimming left V 2 bases short and J 4 bases short, with 11 bases between. CDR3 DNA: TGTGCCAGCAGCTTAAGCCCCACAGGCACCGGGGAGCTGTTTTTT. This translates into CASSLSPTGTGELFF. The variable domain in full, with the rest retrieved from reference TRBV11-2 and TRBJ2-2, is EAGVAQSPRYKIIEKRQSVAFWCNPISGHATLYWYQQILGQGPKLLIQFQNNGVVDDSQLPKDRFSAERLKGVDSTLKIQPAKLEDSAVYLCASSLSPTGTGELFFGEGSRLTVL.

This chain connects TRBV6-5 to TRBJ1-5, with D possibly TRBD1 on 5 matching bases. The V and J ends lost 6 bases and 4 bases respectively, with 10 bases between them. This CDR3 region has 13 residues. Germline V lookup: CDR1 MNHEY, CDR2 SVGAGI. This CDR3 is CASRDRQNQPQHF. The CDR3 DNA follows: TGTGCCAGCAGAGACCGACAGAATCAGCCCCAGCATTTT.

The chain employs TRBV29-1 and TRBJ2-1; 12 bases agree with TRBD2. Germline CDR1 SQVTM, CDR2 ANQGSEA. This CDR3 is 17 amino acids long. The V gene end was trimmed by 5 bases and the J gene end by 6 bases; junction bases not matched to a gene: 14. CDR3 coding DNA: TGCAGCGTTACACCTGCCGTACTAGCGGGGGGCCCCAATGAGCAGTTCTTC. Translated, it gives CSVTPAVLAGGPNEQFF.

This clone was seen a handful of times. The chain recombines TRBV7-8 with TRBJ1-6; D is undetermined. Trimming stripped 5 bases from V and 0 bases from J, with 11 bases between. The CDR3 loop spans 16 amino acids. Per germline, CDR1 SGHVS and CDR2 FQNEAQ. For the CDR3, the DNA is TGTGCCAGCAGCCCAACTCGAATCTCCTATAATTCACCCCTCCACTTT. Its translation is CASSPTRISYNSPLHF.

The chain joins TRBV2 to TRBJ2-7; 9 bases agree with TRBD1. Looked up from germline, CDR1 is SNHLY and CDR2 is FYNNEI. Trimming cost V 1 base and J 2 bases; bases outside gene matches: 9. This CDR3 spans 17 amino acids. The CDR3 DNA reads TGTGCCAGCAGTGAAGGGGACAGGGTTTTGTGGCCCTACGAGCAGTACTTC. It specifies CASSEGDRVLWPYEQYF.

The rearrangement uses TRBV6-5 and TRBJ2-5; TRBD1 might be the D (6 bases). V lost 6 bases to trimming and J lost 5 bases, with 7 bases between them. There are 11 residues in the CDR3. Germline-derived CDR1 and CDR2 are MNHEY and SVGAGI. Here the CDR3 reads CASRQGETQYF. CDR3 coding DNA: TGTGCCAGCAGACAGGGCGAGACCCAGTACTTC.

The rearrangement joins TRBV30 to TRBJ2-3; 8 positions agree with TRBD2. In germline, CDR1 is GTSNPN, CDR2 SVGIG (reference sequence). The V gene end was trimmed by 2 bases and the J gene end by 8 bases; junction bases not matched to a gene: 12. The CDR3 consists of 15 residues. The CDR3 nucleotides read TGTGCCTGGAGTTACTCGGGTGGTAGCGGGGTTACGCAGTATTTT. This encodes CAWSYSGGSGVTQYF.